This T cell receptor beta chain came from a study of blood T cell repertoires in COVID-19. The table came from immunoSEQ multiplex PCR; TCRdb's copy has only in-frame clones and leaves some out. The table records roughly 60,000 clones, about 80% of them present only once. Germline V gene lookup returns CDR1 SGHTA and CDR2 FQGNSA. The CDR3 extends over 13 amino acids. The ends were cut back, 5 bases at V and 2 bases at J, with 10 bases in the middle. The sequenced material came from peripheral blood. The receptor was derived from a man aged 55 to 69 with acute or convalescent COVID-19. This rearrangement joins TRBV7-2 to TRBJ2-7; TRBD1 might be the D (6 bases). CDR3 nucleotide sequence: TGTGCCAGCAGCGTCGGGACAACCTACGAGCAGTACTTC. Translated: CASSVGTTYEQYF.